This is a list of T cell receptor beta chains from one sample in a study of control samples from healthy donors and cancer patients. Repertoires were generated with immunoSEQ multiplex PCR, while TCRdb's copy carries only in-frame clones and drops some. The data show approximately 230,000 clones, over 70% seen once. Sequenced sample: PBMCs. The receptors were sampled from a woman in her fifties or sixties with lung cancer. CDR3s include the opening cysteine and the closing phenylalanine or tryptophan. A D gene is named only where the DNA matches it firmly. Clone size appears in some rows only: once, few, many, or a class for an expanded clone.

j_call v_call d_call clone_size cdr3_nt cdr3_aa
TRBJ1-3 TRBV5-4 - - TGTGCCAGCAGCCAGAATCGGGCGGGAAACACCATATATTTT CASSQNRAGNTIYF
TRBJ1-2 TRBV20-1 - once TGCAGTGCTAGTAGGACGGATCCCCCCTATGGCTACACCTTC CSASRTDPPYGYTF
TRBJ2-3 TRBV6-4 - - TGTGCCAGCAGTACATACCCCTCAGATACGCAGTATTTT CASSTYPSDTQYF
TRBJ2-7 TRBV9 TRBD1 - TGTGCCAGCAGCGAGGGACAGGGGGCTATCTCCTACGAGCAGTACTTC CASSEGQGAISYEQYF
TRBJ2-3 TRBV5-1 - - TGCGCCAGCAGCTTGGGGGGGCTCACAGATACGCAGTATTTT CASSLGGLTDTQYF
TRBJ1-2 TRBV6-6 TRBD1 once TGTGCCAGCAGACAGGGGACAGCTGACTATGGCTACACCTTC CASRQGTADYGYTF
TRBJ2-5 TRBV5-1 TRBD2 few TGCGCCAGCAGCTTGGCCGAGCGGGGGCGCCAAGACCAGTACTTC CASSLAERGRQDQYF
TRBJ2-5 TRBV7-2 TRBD2 - TGTGCCAGCAGCTTAGTTAGTAGCGGGGGTGCTAAGACCCAGTACTTC CASSLVSSGGAKTQYF
TRBJ1-2 TRBV19 TRBD1 - TGTGCCAGTAGTATAGGACAGGGGGCGGAGGACACCTTC CASSIGQGAEDTF
TRBJ1-5 TRBV18 - - TGTGCCAGCTCACCACGGGTTGGTCAGCCCCAGCATTTT CASSPRVGQPQHF
TRBJ1-1 TRBV7-6 - - TGTGCCAGCAGCCAAGACACCTCAGGACTCTCTGAAGCTTTCTTT CASSQDTSGLSEAFF
TRBJ2-1 TRBV30 - - TGTGCCTGGAGTGTATACGGGAGTAGCTACAATGAGCAGTTCTTC CAWSVYGSSYNEQFF
TRBJ2-5 TRBV5-6 - - TGTGCCAGCAGCTTGTCGGGGGCTGAGACCCAGTACTTC CASSLSGAETQYF
TRBJ2-7 TRBV6-2/TRBV6-3 TRBD1 - TGTGCCAGCAGTTTCCGGGACAGCACCTACGAGCAGTACTTC CASSFRDSTYEQYF
TRBJ1-3 TRBV5-1 - - TGCGCCAGCAGCTTGGAACCGGCGAACACTGGAAACACCATATATTTT CASSLEPANTGNTIYF
TRBJ2-2 TRBV7-9 - few TGTGCCTGGCGATTAGGGGCGAACACCGGGGAGCTGTTTTTT CAWRLGANTGELFF
TRBJ1-4 TRBV20-1 TRBD1 - TGCAGTGCTAGTTCGACAGGGACTAATGAAAAACTGTTTTTT CSASSTGTNEKLFF
TRBJ1-1 TRBV23-1 TRBD1 - TGCGCCAGCGGGGAGACAGGAGGGGGCTTGAACACTGAAGCTTTCTTT CASGETGGGLNTEAFF
TRBJ2-1 TRBV10-2 TRBD2 - TGCGCCAGCAGGACCGGAGGAGCGGGAGGGGGTGAGCAGTTCTTC CASRTGGAGGGEQFF
TRBJ2-1 TRBV27 TRBD2 - TGTGCCAGCAGGACGACTAGCGGGTTAAGCTCCTACAATGAGCAGTTCTTC CASRTTSGLSSYNEQFF
TRBJ2-1 TRBV30 TRBD1 - TGTGCCCGGGGAGAAGGGACAGGCTCCTACAATGAGCAGTTCTTC CARGEGTGSYNEQFF
TRBJ1-2 TRBV5-1 TRBD1 - TGCGCCAGCAGTCTACAGGGGAGCGGCTACACCTTC CASSLQGSGYTF
TRBJ1-2 TRBV6-5 - once TGTGCCAGCAGTCCCGGGGGAGGGAACACCTTC CASSPGGGNTF
TRBJ2-2 TRBV9 - - TGTGCCAGCAGCCTCTTAGGGACCTCGAACACCGGGGAGCTGTTTTTT CASSLLGTSNTGELFF
TRBJ1-2 TRBV6-1 - few TGTGCCAGCAGTGAATTGCGGGGGGCGCTCGGCTATGGCTACACCTTC CASSELRGALGYGYTF
TRBJ2-1 TRBV6-6 TRBD2 - TGTGCCAGCAGTTACATGTCTAGCGGCGACAATGAGCAGTTCTTC CASSYMSSGDNEQFF
TRBJ1-1 TRBV2 - - TGTGCCAGCACGTTGACAGGGAACACTGAAGCTTTCTTT CASTLTGNTEAFF
TRBJ1-1 TRBV30 - few TGTGCCTGGAGCCGCCTAGGACGCAGTGCTTTCTTT CAWSRLGRSAFF
TRBJ2-2 TRBV5-1 TRBD1 - TGCGCCAGCAGCTTGGGCGCCAGGGGGACCGGGGAGCTGTTTTTT CASSLGARGTGELFF
TRBJ2-6 TRBV9 - - TGTGCCAGCAGCGGTGGATACTCTGGGGCCAACGTCCTGACTTTC CASSGGYSGANVLTF
TRBJ2-7 TRBV6-6 - - TGTGCCAGCAGTTGGGGGACCGCCGGCGAGCAGTACTTC CASSWGTAGEQYF
TRBJ1-4 TRBV27 TRBD1 - TGTGCCATAATAGGGACAGGAGAGTCAACTAATGAAAAACTGTTTTTT CAIIGTGESTNEKLFF
TRBJ1-2 TRBV28 - few TGTGCCAGCAGTTTCCCCCAGGGGTCTCAAATAGGGGGCTACACCTTC CASSFPQGSQIGGYTF
TRBJ1-2 TRBV9 TRBD1 - TGTGCCAGCAGCGAGAAGTCCGGGACAGGGGCCGGTAACTATGGCTACACCTTC CASSEKSGTGAGNYGYTF
TRBJ1-4 TRBV25-1 - - TGTGCCAGCAGCCGGGATCCAGCAACTAATGAAAAACTGTTTTTT CASSRDPATNEKLFF
TRBJ1-3 TRBV2 TRBD1 - TGTGCCAGCACTCAGACAGGGTTTGGGGACCCATCTGGAAACACCATATATTTT CASTQTGFGDPSGNTIYF
TRBJ2-3 TRBV29-1 - - TGCAGCGTCACGAAGACGCCCACAGATACGCAGTATTTT CSVTKTPTDTQYF
TRBJ2-7 TRBV9 - once TGTGCCAGCAGCGTAGATCCGGGACCCTACGAGCAGTACTTC CASSVDPGPYEQYF
TRBJ2-7 TRBV5-1 TRBD2 - TGCGCCAGCAGCATCCCCGGGGGGGCGGGCGAGCAGTACTTC CASSIPGGAGEQYF
TRBJ1-1 TRBV6-5 - once TGTGCCAGCAGCCGCCAGCCGACGGTGAACACTGAAGCTTTCTTT CASSRQPTVNTEAFF
TRBJ2-1 TRBV24-1 - - TGTGCCACCAGCGCTCCTCTAGCCTCGGGGTTGAATGAGCAGTTCTTC CATSAPLASGLNEQFF
TRBJ2-5 TRBV5-1 - - TGCGCCAGCAGCTCCACCGGGACACCCCAAGAGACCCAGTACTTC CASSSTGTPQETQYF
TRBJ1-1 TRBV2 TRBD1 - TGTGCCAGCAGGGACACAGGGGGGCCTAACACTGAAGCTTTCTTT CASRDTGGPNTEAFF
TRBJ1-2 TRBV7-3 TRBD1 - TGTGCCAGCAGCCACAGACAGGGGGATGGCTACACCTTC CASSHRQGDGYTF
TRBJ2-1 TRBV9 TRBD2 - TGTGCCAGCAGCCCCGGACTAGCGGGACAACCCCCCTACAATGAGCAGTTCTTC CASSPGLAGQPPYNEQFF
TRBJ2-7 TRBV5-1 TRBD2 - TGCGCCAGCAGCCCGACTAGCGGGTCGACCGGGGGTGAGCAGTACTTC CASSPTSGSTGGEQYF
TRBJ1-2 TRBV2 TRBD1 - TGTGCCAGCAGTCCAGGGGGATCGGGCTACACCTTC CASSPGGSGYTF
TRBJ2-5 TRBV10-2 - - TGCGCCAGCAGTATCGGTCAAGAGACCCAGTACTTC CASSIGQETQYF
TRBJ2-1 TRBV29-1 - once TGCAGCGCAGACAGCTCCTACAATGAGCAGTTCTTC CSADSSYNEQFF
TRBJ2-1 TRBV7-3 TRBD1 - TGTGCCAGCAGCCGGACAGGGGCCCCATCCAATGAGCAGTTCTTC CASSRTGAPSNEQFF
TRBJ2-3 TRBV3-1/TRBV3-2 - - TGTGCCAGCAGCCCACGGGGGGCCAAGCCGGATACGCAGTATTTT CASSPRGAKPDTQYF
TRBJ2-3 TRBV10-3 - - TGTGCCATCAGTCCGGGACACTACACAGATACGCAGTATTTT CAISPGHYTDTQYF
TRBJ2-7 TRBV28 - - TGTGCCAGCAGTCTTAAACAGAACCACTACGAGCAGTACTTC CASSLKQNHYEQYF
TRBJ1-6 TRBV18 - - TGTGCCAGCTCACCACCAGGCGGGGGCGGCTCACCCCTCCACTTT CASSPPGGGGSPLHF
TRBJ2-2 TRBV2 TRBD2 - TGTGCCAGCATGCGGGGGGCGATCGGGGAGCTGTTTTTT CASMRGAIGELFF
TRBJ2-3 TRBV6-1 - - TGTGCCAGCAGTGAACGGTCTAGCACAGATACGCAGTATTTT CASSERSSTDTQYF
TRBJ2-4 TRBV12-3/TRBV12-4 - - TGTGCCAGCAGTTTATCCACAAACATTCAGTACTTC CASSLSTNIQYF